This is a list of T cell receptor beta chains from one sample in a study of T-cell memory formation after mild COVID-19. TCRdb reprocessed the 5' RACE reads with MiXCR, giving one entry per CDR3 protein. This sample has 100,000 to 150,000 distinct CDR3 sequences; about 17% occur once, and the top ten carry approximately 15%. Sequencing used PBMCs or a T cell subset sorted from them (not recorded which). These receptors came from an adult woman who had mild COVID-19 (a few samples of this study predate the infection). Cell type and time point are not known. Both conserved end residues are part of each CDR3. A D gene is named only where the DNA matches it firmly. Clone sizes are given selectively: once, few, many, or a class where the clone is expanded.

length | size | D | J | V | CDR3 | DNA
14 | - | TRBD1 | TRBJ2-7 | TRBV29-1 | CSVEGGTGAYEQYF | TGCAGCGTTGAAGGGGGGACAGGGGCCTACGAGCAGTACTTC
14 | many | TRBD1 | TRBJ1-4 | TRBV7-2 | CASSPRGWNEKLFF | TGTGCCAGCAGCCCCAGGGGGTGGAATGAAAAACTGTTTTTT
14 | many | - | TRBJ2-1 | TRBV11-3 | CASSLSGRWDEQFF | TGTGCCAGCAGCTTAAGTGGGAGATGGGATGAGCAGTTCTTC
15 | many | - | TRBJ2-7 | TRBV2 | CASSYRGRSSYEQYF | TGTGCCAGCAGTTATCGGGGTCGAAGCTCCTACGAGCAGTACTTC
14 | many | - | TRBJ2-7 | TRBV20-1 | CSARGGPPPHEQYF | TGCAGTGCTAGAGGTGGCCCCCCACCTCACGAGCAGTACTTC
16 | few | - | TRBJ2-1 | TRBV24-1 | CATSDSGTGLDHEQFF | TGTGCCACCAGTGACTCGGGAACGGGATTGGACCATGAGCAGTTCTTC
15 | few | - | TRBJ1-4 | TRBV7-2 | CASSLGGTINEKLFF | TGTGCCAGCAGCTTAGGGGGGACGATCAATGAAAAACTGTTTTTT
14 | - | - | TRBJ2-1 | TRBV15 | CATSPGLDSNEQFF | TGTGCCACCAGTCCGGGACTCGATTCCAATGAGCAGTTCTTC
14 | few | - | TRBJ2-7 | TRBV13 | CASSPLTSPAEQYF | TGTGCCAGCAGCCCCCTCACTAGCCCGGCCGAGCAGTACTTC
17 | - | - | TRBJ2-3 | TRBV5-1 | CASSLIVSGGSTDTQYF | TGCGCCAGCAGCTTGATCGTATCGGGGGGCTCCACAGATACGCAGTATTTT
16 | - | TRBD1 | TRBJ2-3 | TRBV24-1 | CATSEPGTGVADTQYF | TGTGCCACCAGTGAGCCCGGGACAGGCGTCGCAGATACGCAGTATTTT
13 | - | TRBD1 | TRBJ1-1 | TRBV7-9 | CASSVTGVTEAFF | TGTGCCAGCAGCGTGACAGGGGTCACTGAAGCTTTCTTT
16 | - | - | TRBJ2-2 | TRBV3-1 | CASSQEAWTGTGELFF | TGTGCCAGCAGCCAAGAAGCATGGACGGGGACCGGGGAGCTGTTTTTT
13 | - | TRBD1 | TRBJ2-7 | TRBV19 | CANSPTGPYEQYF | TGTGCCAATTCCCCGACAGGGCCGTACGAGCAGTACTTC
12 | few | - | TRBJ1-5 | TRBV19 | CASQGGNQPQHF | TGTGCCAGTCAGGGCGGGAATCAGCCCCAGCATTTT
13 | many | - | TRBJ2-1 | TRBV12-3/TRBV12-4 | CASSPAGANEQFF | TGTGCCAGCAGCCCCGCTGGGGCCAATGAGCAGTTCTTC
15 | - | TRBD2 | TRBJ2-3 | TRBV6-5 | CASRESGSIGDTQYF | TGTGCCAGCAGGGAGAGCGGGAGTATCGGGGATACGCAGTATTTT
14 | few | - | TRBJ1-2 | TRBV6-5 | CASRRTTVYYGYTF | TGTGCCAGCAGAAGGACGACAGTTTACTATGGCTACACCTTC
16 | few | - | TRBJ2-3 | TRBV15 | CATSREGYRTTDTQYF | TGTGCCACCAGCAGAGAAGGGTACAGGACCACAGATACGCAGTATTTT
11 | - | - | TRBJ2-1 | TRBV6-2/TRBV6-3 | CASTDLREQFF | TGTGCCAGCACGGATTTGAGGGAGCAGTTCTTC